This TCR beta chain originates from a study of T-cell memory formation after mild COVID-19. The germline CDR1 and CDR2 sequences are MNHEY and SVGAGI. V lost 6 bases and J lost 3, with 21 bases in between. The CDR3 sequence is 16 residues long. TCRdb reanalysed the 5' RACE reads using MiXCR and keeps one entry per CDR3 protein. The sample lists roughly 120,000 distinct CDR3 sequences; about 17% were seen once. The material sequenced was PBMCs or a T cell subset sorted from them (not recorded which). This chain links TRBV6-5 with TRBJ2-7; no clear D. The sequence came from an adult woman who had mild COVID-19 (a few samples of this study predate the infection). Cell type and time point are not known. CDR3 sequence reads: CASSRSPSRGVYEQYF. CDR3 in DNA: TGTGCCAGCAGCCGCTCCCCTTCTCGAGGAGTCTACGAGCAGTACTTC.